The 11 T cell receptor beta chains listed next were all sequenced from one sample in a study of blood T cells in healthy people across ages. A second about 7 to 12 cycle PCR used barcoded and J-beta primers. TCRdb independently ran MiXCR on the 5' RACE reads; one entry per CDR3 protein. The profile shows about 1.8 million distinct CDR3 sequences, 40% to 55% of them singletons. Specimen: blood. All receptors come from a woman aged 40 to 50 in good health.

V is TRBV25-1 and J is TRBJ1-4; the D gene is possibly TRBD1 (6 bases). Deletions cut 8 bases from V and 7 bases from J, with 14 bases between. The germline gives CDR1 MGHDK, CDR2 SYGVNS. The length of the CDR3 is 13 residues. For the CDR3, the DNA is TGTGCCAGCCACAGGGTGGAGGGTGAAAAACTGTTTTTT. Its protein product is CASHRVEGEKLFF.

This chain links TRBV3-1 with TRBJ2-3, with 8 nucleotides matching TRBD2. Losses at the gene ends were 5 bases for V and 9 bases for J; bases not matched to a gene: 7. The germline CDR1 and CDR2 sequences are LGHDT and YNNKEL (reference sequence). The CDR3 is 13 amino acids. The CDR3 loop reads CASSSGRAGTQYF. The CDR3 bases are TGTGCCAGCAGCTCCGGGAGGGCGGGAACGCAGTATTTT.

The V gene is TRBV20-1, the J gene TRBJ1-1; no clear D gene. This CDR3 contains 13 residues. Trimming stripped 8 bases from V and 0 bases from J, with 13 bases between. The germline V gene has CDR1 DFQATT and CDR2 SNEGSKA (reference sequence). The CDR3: CSPEWEVNTEAFF. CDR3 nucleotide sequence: TGCAGTCCCGAGTGGGAAGTGAACACTGAAGCTTTCTTT.

The CDR3 DNA follows: TGTGCCAGCAGTGGGAGACAGGGGACGGCTGGCTACACCTTC. Its protein is CASSGRQGTAGYTF. The chain links TRBV27 to TRBJ1-2; 8 bases match TRBD1. V trimming: 5 bases; J trimming: 7 bases; junction bases outside the gene matches: 9. The germline CDR1 and CDR2 sequences are MNHEY and SMNVEV (reference sequence). The CDR3 loop spans 14 amino acids.

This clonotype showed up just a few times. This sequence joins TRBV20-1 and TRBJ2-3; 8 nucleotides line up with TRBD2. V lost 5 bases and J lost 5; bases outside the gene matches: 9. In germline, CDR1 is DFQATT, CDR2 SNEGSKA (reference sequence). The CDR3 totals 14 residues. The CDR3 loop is CSAVALAGGDTQYF. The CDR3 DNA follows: TGCAGTGCTGTCGCGCTAGCGGGTGGAGATACGCAGTATTTT.

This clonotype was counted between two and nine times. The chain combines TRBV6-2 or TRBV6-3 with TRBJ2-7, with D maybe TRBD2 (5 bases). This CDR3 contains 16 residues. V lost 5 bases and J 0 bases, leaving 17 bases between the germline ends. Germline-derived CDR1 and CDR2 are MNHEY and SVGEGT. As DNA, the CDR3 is TGTGCCAGCAGTAACGACCGACGGGGAAGCTCCTACGAGCAGTACTTC. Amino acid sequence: CASSNDRRGSSYEQYF.

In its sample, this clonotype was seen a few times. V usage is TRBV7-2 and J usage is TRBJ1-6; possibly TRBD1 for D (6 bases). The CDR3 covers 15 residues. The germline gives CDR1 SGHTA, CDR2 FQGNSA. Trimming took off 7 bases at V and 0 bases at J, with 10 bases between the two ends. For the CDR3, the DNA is TGTGCCAGCAAAACAGGGAGCTCCTATAATTCACCCCTCCACTTT. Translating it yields CASKTGSSYNSPLHF.

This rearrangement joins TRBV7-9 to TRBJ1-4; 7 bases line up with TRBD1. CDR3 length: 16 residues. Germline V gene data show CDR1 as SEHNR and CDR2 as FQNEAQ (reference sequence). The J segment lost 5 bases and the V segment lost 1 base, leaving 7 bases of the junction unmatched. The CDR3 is CASSLVWTGLNEKLFF. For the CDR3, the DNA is TGTGCCAGCAGCTTAGTCTGGACAGGCCTGAATGAAAAACTGTTTTTT.

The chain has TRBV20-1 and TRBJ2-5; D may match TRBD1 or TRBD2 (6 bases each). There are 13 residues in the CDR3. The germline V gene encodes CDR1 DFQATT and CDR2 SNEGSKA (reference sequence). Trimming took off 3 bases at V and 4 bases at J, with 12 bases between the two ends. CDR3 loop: CSARGGAPETQYF. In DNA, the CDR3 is TGCAGTGCTAGGGGGGGCGCTCCAGAGACCCAGTACTTC.

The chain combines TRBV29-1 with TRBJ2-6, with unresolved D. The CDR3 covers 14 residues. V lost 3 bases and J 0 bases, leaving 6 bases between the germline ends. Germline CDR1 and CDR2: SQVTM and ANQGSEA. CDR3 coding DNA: TGCAGCGTTGATGGCCCCTCTGGGGCCAACGTCCTGACTTTC. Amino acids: CSVDGPSGANVLTF.

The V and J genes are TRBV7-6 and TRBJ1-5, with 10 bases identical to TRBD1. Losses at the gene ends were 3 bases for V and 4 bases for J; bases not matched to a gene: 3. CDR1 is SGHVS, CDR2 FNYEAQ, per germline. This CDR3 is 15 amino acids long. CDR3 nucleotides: TGTGCCAGCAGCTTTGGGACAGGGGAAAATCAGCCCCAGCATTTT. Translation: CASSFGTGENQPQHF.